This passage covers 9 T cell receptor beta chains from one sample sequenced in a study of cytomegalovirus exposure and HLA in healthy donors. 60 Vbeta and 13 Jbeta primers were used in PCR. Repertoires were generated with immunoSEQ multiplex PCR, while TCRdb's copy carries only in-frame clones and drops some. The profile shows over 150,000 clones, roughly 85% of them singletons. Material for sequencing was PBMCs. The receptors were sampled from a middle-aged man in good health and CMV-seronegative.

The chain combines TRBV11-2 with TRBJ2-5; TRBD1 matches at 8 bases. Germline CDR1 reads SGHAT; CDR2 reads FQNNGV. The CDR3 covers 13 residues. Trimming took 3 bases from V and 4 from J; bases not matched to a gene: 1. This CDR3 reads CASSFGQGETQYF. CDR3 nucleotides: TGTGCCAGCAGCTTTGGACAGGGAGAGACCCAGTACTTC.

V is TRBV19 and J is TRBJ1-1, with D unclear. Trimming left V 4 bases short and J 11 bases short, with 17 bases between. The CDR3 covers 13 residues. In germline, CDR1 is LNHDA, CDR2 SQIVND (reference sequence). The CDR3 loop reads CASSTGRVSGAFF. The CDR3 nucleotides are TGTGCCAGTAGTACTGGGCGGGTTTCAGGTGCTTTCTTT.

The chain recombines TRBV7-9 with TRBJ2-7, with a weak D call TRBD2 (7 bases). The CDR3 sequence is 16 residues long. CDR1 SEHNR and CDR2 FQNEAQ come from the germline V gene (reference sequence). Trimming cost V 7 bases and J 0 bases, with 19 bases left between them. The CDR3 is CASTPTGGGASYEQYF. CDR3 sequence (DNA): TGTGCCAGCACCCCAACAGGCGGGGGCGCCTCCTACGAGCAGTACTTC. Full variable domain (missing parts from reference TRBV7-9 and TRBJ2-7): DTGVSQNPRHKITKRGQNVTFRCDPISEHNRLYWYRQTLGQGPEFLTYFQNEAQLEKSRLLSDRFSAERPKGSFSTLEIQRTEQGDSAMYLCASTPTGGGASYEQYFGPGTRLTVT.

This clone was counted a single time. The rearrangement joins TRBV19 to TRBJ2-5; 11 positions match TRBD1. The length of the CDR3 is 13 residues. Unmatched junction bases numbered 2, after V lost 6 bases and J lost 5 bases. Germline CDR1 and CDR2: LNHDA and SQIVND (reference sequence). The CDR3 sequence: CASSRDRGETQYF. In DNA, the CDR3 is TGTGCCAGTAGCCGGGACAGGGGGGAGACCCAGTACTTC. Combining the CDR3 with reference TRBV19 and TRBJ2-5 gives the whole variable domain DGGITQSPKYLFRKEGQNVTLSCEQNLNHDAMYWYRQDPGQGLRLIYYSQIVNDFQKGDIAEGYSVSREKKESFPLTVTSAQKNPTAFYLCASSRDRGETQYFGPGTRLLVL.

This chain's CDR3 is CASSQVEEWTYEQYF. The CDR3 DNA is TGTGCCAGCAGCCAAGTCGAGGAGTGGACCTACGAGCAGTACTTC. The rearrangement uses TRBV4-2 and TRBJ2-7; no firm D call. The CDR3 length is 15 residues. The germline V gene encodes CDR1 LGHNA and CDR2 YNFKEQ. Trimming shortened V by 1 base and J by 2 bases, and 12 bases separated the two germline ends.

The chain employs TRBV19 and TRBJ2-1, with 7 bases matching TRBD2. This CDR3 is built from 11 residues. The germline V gene encodes CDR1 LNHDA and CDR2 SQIVND (reference sequence). After removal of 1 base from V and 14 bases from J, the junction contained 2 bases not matched to a gene. The CDR3 DNA sequence: TGTGCCAGTAGTATAGCGGGAGGAAAGTTCTTC. Translating gives CASSIAGGKFF.

The chain recombines TRBV6-5 with TRBJ2-3; TRBD1 agrees at 9 bases. Per the germline V gene, CDR1 is MNHEY and CDR2 is SVGAGI. This CDR3 is built from 15 residues. The V and J ends lost 6 bases and 0 bases, in that order; junction bases with no gene match: 4. Written as DNA, the CDR3 is TGTGCCAGCAGCCCACAGGGGGCGAGCACAGATACGCAGTATTTT. Protein sequence: CASSPQGASTDTQYF.

The gene calls are TRBV19 and TRBJ1-5, with TRBD1 as a possible D gene (5 bases). CDR3 size: 14 residues. Trimming took off 8 bases at V and 3 bases at J, with 14 bases between the two ends. Germline V gives CDR1 LNHDA, CDR2 SQIVND (reference sequence). CDR3 sequence reads: CASSGPQVNQPQHF. CDR3 coding DNA: TGTGCCAGTTCAGGGCCGCAGGTCAATCAGCCCCAGCATTTT.

This clone was observed once. J is TRBJ2-7 and V is TRBV4-1; the D gene is possibly TRBD2 (6 bases). Germline V gene lookup returns CDR1 MGHRA and CDR2 YSYEKL. Trimming stripped 4 bases from V and 4 bases from J, with 14 bases between. CDR3 size: 14 residues. The CDR3 nucleotides read TGCGCCAGCAGCCTACAACCTCGGGAGTACGAGCAGTACTTC. Translated, it gives CASSLQPREYEQYF.